Listed below are T cell receptor beta chains from one sample, sequenced in a study of blood T cell repertoires in COVID-19. Clones were sequenced by immunoSEQ multiplex PCR, and TCRdb holds only the in-frame ones, with some missing. The table lists 85,000 to 130,000 clones, about two thirds of them singletons, with around 0.92% in the top ten. Material: peripheral blood. The origin of the receptors is a human donor with acute or convalescent COVID-19. The donor label of this sample is uncertain. Each CDR3 is given with its conserved first and last residue. D genes are given only for firm matches. Where a row states a size, it is once, few, many or the class of an expanded clone; other rows omit it.

clone_size,v_call,j_call,d_call,cdr3_aa,cdr3_nt
.,TRBV19,TRBJ1-6,TRBD1,CASRTQGYSSPLHF,TGTGCCAGTAGAACACAGGGGTATTCTTCACCCCTCCACTTT
.,TRBV9,TRBJ1-1,TRBD1,CASSGTGVQYTEAFF,TGTGCCAGCAGCGGGACAGGGGTCCAGTACACTGAAGCTTTCTTT
few,TRBV20-1,TRBJ2-5,.,CSAKSGETQYF,TGCAGTGCTAAGAGCGGGGAGACCCAGTACTTC
.,TRBV29-1,TRBJ2-3,TRBD1,CSAIFGTGGIDTQYF,TGCAGCGCTATCTTCGGGACAGGAGGGATAGATACGCAGTATTTT
.,TRBV6-6,TRBJ1-1,.,CASSYKGQAFF,TGTGCCAGCAGTTACAAGGGGCAAGCTTTCTTT
.,TRBV29-1,TRBJ2-1,.,CSVDRPAGNYNEQFF,TGCAGCGTTGACAGGCCCGCGGGGAACTACAATGAGCAGTTCTTC
few,TRBV2,TRBJ1-4,.,CASSYRLPGKEKLFF,TGTGCCAGCAGCTACCGACTCCCCGGAAAGGAAAAACTGTTTTTT
.,TRBV5-6,TRBJ1-1,.,CASSLGQAYLNTEAFF,TGTGCCAGCAGCTTGGGGCAGGCATACCTAAACACTGAAGCTTTCTTT
.,TRBV29-1,TRBJ1-2,TRBD1,CSVGGDRGLQGYTF,TGCAGCGTTGGCGGGGACAGGGGGCTGCAAGGCTACACCTTC
once,TRBV27,TRBJ2-6,TRBD1,CASSLSALDRGFSGANVLTF,TGTGCCAGCAGTTTATCAGCCTTGGACAGGGGTTTCTCTGGGGCCAACGTCCTGACTTTC
.,TRBV6-5,TRBJ1-3,TRBD1,CASCTGATGNTIYF,TGTGCCAGCTGCACAGGGGCAACTGGAAACACCATATATTTT
.,TRBV11-3,TRBJ2-2,.,CASSSEEGADTGELFF,TGTGCCAGCAGCTCAGAGGAGGGGGCCGACACCGGGGAGCTGTTTTTT
.,TRBV24-1,TRBJ2-7,.,CATSDLPFGQRPYEQYF,TGTGCCACCAGTGATTTGCCTTTCGGACAGAGGCCCTACGAGCAGTACTTC
.,TRBV2,TRBJ1-6,TRBD1,CASNMDRGGSPLHF,TGTGCCAGCAATATGGACAGGGGAGGCTCACCCCTCCACTTT
.,TRBV18,TRBJ2-3,TRBD2,CASSPFIPGLAGEGHTDTQYF,TGTGCCAGCTCACCCTTCATTCCGGGCCTAGCGGGGGAAGGACACACAGATACGCAGTATTTT
.,TRBV18,TRBJ2-2,TRBD1,CASSPGTANTGELFF,TGTGCCAGCTCACCCGGGACAGCTAACACCGGGGAGCTGTTTTTT
.,TRBV10-2,TRBJ2-3,TRBD2,CASKGAGGRTDTQYF,TGCGCCTCGAAGGGAGCGGGGGGCCGCACAGATACGCAGTATTTT
.,TRBV7-7,TRBJ2-5,TRBD2,CASSLFASGGPGETQYF,TGTGCTAGCAGCTTATTCGCTAGCGGGGGACCGGGAGAGACCCAGTACTTC
.,TRBV3-1/TRBV3-2,TRBJ2-2,.,CASSLLFGELFF,TGTGCCAGCAGCCTTTTATTCGGGGAGCTGTTTTTT
.,TRBV5-1,TRBJ1-1,.,CASSSEKTGGATEAFF,TGCGCCAGCAGCTCCGAAAAGACCGGCGGGGCCACTGAAGCTTTCTTT
.,TRBV21-1,TRBJ1-6,.,CASSKFGPGHGTGTYNSPLHF,TGTGCCAGCAGCAAATTCGGCCCCGGGCATGGGACAGGTACCTATAATTCACCCCTCCACTTT
.,TRBV7-2,TRBJ2-3,TRBD2,CASSLSGGAADTQYF,TGTGCCAGCAGCCTTAGCGGGGGGGCAGCAGATACGCAGTATTTT
few,TRBV25-1,TRBJ2-1,.,CASSKGGAGYNEQFF,TGTGCCAGCAGCAAAGGGGGGGCGGGTTACAATGAGCAGTTCTTC
.,TRBV5-6,TRBJ1-6,.,CASSPYPTGESSYNSPLHF,TGTGCCAGCAGCCCCTACCCGACAGGAGAGAGCTCCTATAATTCACCCCTCCACTTT
once,TRBV6-5,TRBJ1-6,TRBD1,CASSYGTEDSPLHF,TGTGCCAGCAGTTATGGGACAGAGGATTCACCCCTCCACTTT
.,TRBV10-1,TRBJ2-1,.,CASSGRQTNEQFF,TGCGCCAGCAGTGGTAGACAGACCAATGAGCAGTTCTTC
few,TRBV15,TRBJ1-2,TRBD1,CATSRFSGTANYGYTF,TGTGCCACCAGCAGATTCTCCGGGACAGCTAACTATGGCTACACCTTC
.,TRBV28,TRBJ2-5,.,CASSPAGQQETQYF,TGTGCCAGCAGTCCCGCGGGACAGCAAGAGACCCAGTACTTC
.,TRBV19,TRBJ2-6,TRBD1,CASSSGGSGANVLTF,TGTGCCAGTAGTTCAGGGGGCTCTGGGGCCAACGTCCTGACTTTC
.,TRBV27,TRBJ1-3,.,CASSPQRTSGNTIYF,TGTGCCAGCAGTCCTCAGCGGACCTCTGGAAACACCATATATTTT
.,TRBV6-6,TRBJ1-1,.,CASTTGREAFF,TGTGCCAGCACCACGGGGAGGGAAGCTTTCTTT
.,TRBV15,TRBJ1-2,.,CATSRDPRQGDSYGYTF,TGTGCCACCAGCAGAGATCCAAGGCAGGGTGACAGCTATGGCTACACCTTC
.,TRBV6-5,TRBJ2-1,TRBD1,CASKKITGTEAFF,TGTGCCAGCAAAAAAATAACCGGGACAGAAGCTTTCTTC
.,TRBV5-6,TRBJ2-3,.,CASSLSFDRSTDTQYF,TGTGCCAGCAGCTTGAGCTTCGACAGAAGCACAGATACGCAGTATTTT
.,TRBV5-1,TRBJ2-5,TRBD2,CASSGLTGGQETQYF,TGCGCCAGCAGCGGACTAACGGGGGGCCAAGAGACCCAGTACTTC
once,TRBV6-5,TRBJ1-1,.,CASSNHIVNTEAFF,TGTGCCAGCAGTAACCACATTGTTAACACTGAAGCTTTCTTT
few,TRBV18,TRBJ1-5,TRBD1,CASSRGQGASFEPQHF,TGTGCCAGCTCACGGGGACAGGGGGCATCATTTGAGCCCCAGCATTTT
few,TRBV19,TRBJ1-5,.,CASSWGADSNQPQHF,TGTGCCAGTAGCTGGGGAGCCGATAGCAATCAGCCCCAGCATTTT
.,TRBV29-1,TRBJ2-1,.,CSAGQPYNEQFF,TGCAGCGCCGGACAGCCTTACAATGAGCAGTTCTTC
.,TRBV11-2,TRBJ2-1,.,CASSLVLRGNEQFF,TGTGCCAGCAGCTTAGTTCTTCGCGGGAATGAGCAGTTCTTC
.,TRBV5-6,TRBJ2-5,TRBD2,CASSRAAGGETQYF,TGTGCCAGCAGCCGGGCGGCGGGGGGGGAGACCCAGTACTTC
.,TRBV11-2,TRBJ2-3,.,CASSFSRTDTQYF,TGTGCCAGCAGCTTTAGCCGCACAGATACGCAGTATTTT
once,TRBV15,TRBJ1-5,.,CATSREGRGNQPQHF,TGTGCCACCAGCAGAGAGGGCAGAGGCAATCAGCCCCAGCATTTT
.,TRBV10-1,TRBJ2-7,TRBD1,CASTSKRTGEDEQYF,TGCGCCAGCACGTCAAAGAGGACAGGGGAGGACGAGCAGTACTTC
many,TRBV5-1,TRBJ2-2,.,CASIRGAPGTGELFF,TGCGCCAGCATACGGGGGGCGCCGGGCACCGGGGAGCTGTTTTTT